These T cell receptor beta chains were read from a single sample in a study of blood T cells in healthy people across ages. TCRdb passed the 5' RACE reads through MiXCR, listing each CDR3 protein once. The table includes hundreds of thousands of distinct CDR3 sequences, 25% detected once. The data also belong to a second study, concerning T cells of mothers and their children.

Sequencing input: blood. All receptors come from a boy younger than 18 in good health. The CDR3 runs from the conserved cysteine through the conserved F or W. The D gene is left open where the match is weak. Clone size is given for some rows only: seen once, a few or many times, or a class if the clone is expanded.

clone_size: .; d_call: TRBD2; j_call: TRBJ2-5; v_call: TRBV20-1; cdr3_nt: TGCAGTGCTAGTATAGCGGGAGAGACCCAGTACTTC; cdr3_aa: CSASIAGETQYF
clone_size: few; d_call: TRBD2; j_call: TRBJ2-3; v_call: TRBV10-3; cdr3_nt: TGTGCCATCAGTATAAAAGCGGGAGGCCCAGATACGCAGTATTTT; cdr3_aa: CAISIKAGGPDTQYF
clone_size: .; d_call: .; j_call: TRBJ1-1; v_call: TRBV7-9; cdr3_nt: TGTGCCAGCAGCTCCCCCGGAAGGAACACTGAAGCTTTCTTT; cdr3_aa: CASSSPGRNTEAFF
clone_size: .; d_call: TRBD2; j_call: TRBJ2-7; v_call: TRBV20-1; cdr3_nt: TGCAGTGCTAGAACGGGGGGAGACGTTGACGAGCAGTACTTC; cdr3_aa: CSARTGGDVDEQYF
clone_size: few; d_call: .; j_call: TRBJ2-3; v_call: TRBV12-3/TRBV12-4; cdr3_nt: TGTGCCAGCGGGGACGCCACAGATACGCAGTATTTT; cdr3_aa: CASGDATDTQYF
clone_size: few; d_call: .; j_call: TRBJ1-1; v_call: TRBV4-3; cdr3_nt: TGCGCCAGCAGCCAACTACCGTCTCTGAACACTGAAGCTTTCTTT; cdr3_aa: CASSQLPSLNTEAFF
clone_size: few; d_call: .; j_call: TRBJ1-4; v_call: TRBV24-1; cdr3_nt: TGTGCCACCAGTGAGGCCGGGACGGATAATGAAAAACTGTTTTTT; cdr3_aa: CATSEAGTDNEKLFF
clone_size: few; d_call: .; j_call: TRBJ1-4; v_call: TRBV29-1; cdr3_nt: TGCAGCGTTGAACCTGGCAGGGGAGGTGAAAAACTGTTTTTT; cdr3_aa: CSVEPGRGGEKLFF
clone_size: few; d_call: .; j_call: TRBJ2-5; v_call: TRBV7-8; cdr3_nt: TGTGCCAGCAGCTTAGAGGCGGGGCTATCACAAGAGACCCAGTACTTC; cdr3_aa: CASSLEAGLSQETQYF
clone_size: .; d_call: .; j_call: TRBJ1-4; v_call: TRBV12-3/TRBV12-4; cdr3_nt: TGTGCCAGCAGCACGGACGTCAGGCACTATAATGAAAAACTGTTTTTT; cdr3_aa: CASSTDVRHYNEKLFF
clone_size: .; d_call: .; j_call: TRBJ2-7; v_call: TRBV20-1; cdr3_nt: TGCAGTGCTAGAGTCTCGGGCTACGAGCAGTACTTC; cdr3_aa: CSARVSGYEQYF
clone_size: few; d_call: .; j_call: TRBJ2-1; v_call: TRBV5-1; cdr3_nt: TGCGCCAGCAGCTTTCGTAGGGTAGAGTTCTTC; cdr3_aa: CASSFRRVEFF
clone_size: .; d_call: .; j_call: TRBJ1-2; v_call: TRBV29-1; cdr3_nt: TGCAGCGTTGATCAGGGCAGGGGTGATGGCTACACCTTC; cdr3_aa: CSVDQGRGDGYTF
clone_size: .; d_call: .; j_call: TRBJ2-6; v_call: TRBV6-2/TRBV6-3; cdr3_nt: TGTGCCAGCAGTCGGGACCGAAGCTCTGGGGCCAACGTCCTGACTTTC; cdr3_aa: CASSRDRSSGANVLTF
clone_size: .; d_call: TRBD1; j_call: TRBJ2-3; v_call: TRBV5-1; cdr3_nt: TGTGCCAGCAGTTTAGGACAGGGTTCAGATACGCAGTATTTT; cdr3_aa: CASSLGQGSDTQYF
clone_size: .; d_call: TRBD2; j_call: TRBJ2-7; v_call: TRBV19; cdr3_nt: TGTGCCAGTAGTATAGTTTCGGGGGGCGAGCAGTACTTC; cdr3_aa: CASSIVSGGEQYF
clone_size: few; d_call: TRBD2; j_call: TRBJ2-7; v_call: TRBV7-8; cdr3_nt: TGTGCCAGCAGCTTAGCTTGGGAAATAAGTAGCGGGAGTAAATACGAGCAGTACTTC; cdr3_aa: CASSLAWEISSGSKYEQYF
clone_size: .; d_call: TRBD1; j_call: TRBJ1-1; v_call: TRBV19; cdr3_nt: TGTGCCAGTACCCCACAGGGGGCGGTAACTGAAGCTTTCTTT; cdr3_aa: CASTPQGAVTEAFF
clone_size: .; d_call: .; j_call: TRBJ2-4; v_call: TRBV7-2; cdr3_nt: TGTGCCAGCAGCCCCATCAGGGAATTGGGCATTCAGTACTTC; cdr3_aa: CASSPIRELGIQYF
clone_size: .; d_call: .; j_call: TRBJ1-5; v_call: TRBV6-5; cdr3_nt: TGTGCCAGCAGTTACCAGGAGAATCAGCCCCAGCATTTT; cdr3_aa: CASSYQENQPQHF
clone_size: many; d_call: .; j_call: TRBJ2-7; v_call: TRBV7-6; cdr3_nt: TGTGCCAGCAGCTTAGCACTAAACTCCTACGAGCAGTACTTC; cdr3_aa: CASSLALNSYEQYF
clone_size: .; d_call: TRBD1; j_call: TRBJ2-1; v_call: TRBV4-3; cdr3_nt: TGCGCCAGCAGCCAAGGACCCTGGACAGGGGGATACAATGAGCAGTTCTTC; cdr3_aa: CASSQGPWTGGYNEQFF
clone_size: .; d_call: TRBD1; j_call: TRBJ2-7; v_call: TRBV5-5; cdr3_nt: TGTGCCAGCAGCTTGGCCGACAGGGGATTCACCAGCTACGAGCAGTACTTC; cdr3_aa: CASSLADRGFTSYEQYF
clone_size: few; d_call: .; j_call: TRBJ2-1; v_call: TRBV6-5; cdr3_nt: TGTGCCAGCAGTTACTCGGGAGACTGGCAGTTCTTC; cdr3_aa: CASSYSGDWQFF
clone_size: .; d_call: TRBD2; j_call: TRBJ2-5; v_call: TRBV4-2; cdr3_nt: TGTGCCAGCAGCCAACTAGCGGGAGAACAAGAGACCCAGTACTTC; cdr3_aa: CASSQLAGEQETQYF
clone_size: .; d_call: .; j_call: TRBJ1-5; v_call: TRBV15; cdr3_nt: TGTGCCACCAGCAGAGGTTACAGGGACTCACCCCAGCATTTT; cdr3_aa: CATSRGYRDSPQHF
clone_size: few; d_call: .; j_call: TRBJ2-5; v_call: TRBV20-1; cdr3_nt: TGCAGTGCTCGTGAACAGGGCTACCCAGGGGCCCAGTACTTC; cdr3_aa: CSAREQGYPGAQYF
clone_size: .; d_call: .; j_call: TRBJ2-1; v_call: TRBV28; cdr3_nt: TGTGCCAGCGGTTTATGGCCCAATGAGCAGTTCTTC; cdr3_aa: CASGLWPNEQFF
clone_size: few; d_call: TRBD2; j_call: TRBJ2-7; v_call: TRBV13; cdr3_nt: TGTGCCAGCAGCCCCATCGCCAGCGGGAGGGTGCCCTACGAGCAGTACTTC; cdr3_aa: CASSPIASGRVPYEQYF
clone_size: few; d_call: .; j_call: TRBJ2-1; v_call: TRBV12-5; cdr3_nt: TGTGCTAGTGGTTGGGGCGGAAGCTCCTACAATGAGCAGTTCTTC; cdr3_aa: CASGWGGSSYNEQFF
clone_size: .; d_call: TRBD2; j_call: TRBJ2-5; v_call: TRBV5-1; cdr3_nt: TGCGCCAGCCGGCGGGGGGGCTCGGAGACCCAGTACTTC; cdr3_aa: CASRRGGSETQYF
clone_size: .; d_call: .; j_call: TRBJ2-1; v_call: TRBV30; cdr3_nt: TGTGCCTGGAGTCCACCGCGAGGGCTAAATGAGCAGTTCTTC; cdr3_aa: CAWSPPRGLNEQFF
clone_size: .; d_call: .; j_call: TRBJ2-1; v_call: TRBV7-9; cdr3_nt: TGTGCCAGCAGCTTGTTTGAGGGGGGGCCCAACAATGAGCAGTTCTTC; cdr3_aa: CASSLFEGGPNNEQFF
clone_size: few; d_call: TRBD2; j_call: TRBJ2-1; v_call: TRBV11-1; cdr3_nt: TGTGCCAGCAGCCTTGGTGCGGGAGGGAGATACAATGAGCAGTTCTTC; cdr3_aa: CASSLGAGGRYNEQFF
clone_size: few; d_call: .; j_call: TRBJ2-7; v_call: TRBV28; cdr3_nt: TGTGCCAGCATGGAACACTCCTACGAGCAGTACTTC; cdr3_aa: CASMEHSYEQYF
clone_size: .; d_call: .; j_call: TRBJ2-5; v_call: TRBV2; cdr3_nt: TGTGCCAGCGGCTTGGTCCAGCAAGAGACCCAGTACTTC; cdr3_aa: CASGLVQQETQYF
clone_size: .; d_call: .; j_call: TRBJ1-2; v_call: TRBV7-2; cdr3_nt: TGTGCCAGCAGCTTACAGGCCTCTAACTATGGCTACACCTTC; cdr3_aa: CASSLQASNYGYTF
clone_size: few; d_call: .; j_call: TRBJ2-2; v_call: TRBV12-3/TRBV12-4; cdr3_nt: TGTGCCAGCAGTTTCGAGGTAGCGGCCGCCGGGGAGCTGTTTTTT; cdr3_aa: CASSFEVAAAGELFF
clone_size: few; d_call: TRBD1; j_call: TRBJ2-1; v_call: TRBV12-3/TRBV12-4; cdr3_nt: TGTGCCAGCAGTCTGACAGGGAAAGGGGGTGAGCAGTTCTTC; cdr3_aa: CASSLTGKGGEQFF
clone_size: .; d_call: .; j_call: TRBJ2-5; v_call: TRBV2; cdr3_nt: TGTGCCAGCAGTGAATTCGGCTTGGGAGAGACCCAGTACTTC; cdr3_aa: CASSEFGLGETQYF
clone_size: few; d_call: TRBD1; j_call: TRBJ1-5; v_call: TRBV7-2; cdr3_nt: TGTGCCAGCCCAGGGGGCGGGAATCAGCCCCAGCATTTT; cdr3_aa: CASPGGGNQPQHF
clone_size: few; d_call: .; j_call: TRBJ1-1; v_call: TRBV6-2/TRBV6-3; cdr3_nt: TGTGCCAGCAGTTACACTAGTGAGGGGACTGAAGCTTTCTTT; cdr3_aa: CASSYTSEGTEAFF
clone_size: few; d_call: TRBD1; j_call: TRBJ1-4; v_call: TRBV7-3; cdr3_nt: TGTGCCAGCAGCGCCTCAGGGGGAGATGAAAAACTGTTTTTT; cdr3_aa: CASSASGGDEKLFF
clone_size: few; d_call: .; j_call: TRBJ1-4; v_call: TRBV5-1; cdr3_nt: TGCGCCAGCAGCTCGGCCCGGAATGAAAAACTGTTTTTT; cdr3_aa: CASSSARNEKLFF